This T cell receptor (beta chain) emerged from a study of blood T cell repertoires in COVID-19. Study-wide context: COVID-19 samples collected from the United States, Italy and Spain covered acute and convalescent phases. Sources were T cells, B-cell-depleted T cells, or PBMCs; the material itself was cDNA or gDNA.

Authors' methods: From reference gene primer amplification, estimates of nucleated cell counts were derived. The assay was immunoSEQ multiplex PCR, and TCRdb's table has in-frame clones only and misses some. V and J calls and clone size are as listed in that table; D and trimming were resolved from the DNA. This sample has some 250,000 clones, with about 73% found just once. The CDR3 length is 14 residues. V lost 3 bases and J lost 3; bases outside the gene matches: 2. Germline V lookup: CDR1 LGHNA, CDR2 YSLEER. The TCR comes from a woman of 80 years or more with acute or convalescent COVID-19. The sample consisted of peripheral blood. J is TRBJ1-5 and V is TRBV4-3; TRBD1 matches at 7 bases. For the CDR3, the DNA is TGCGCCAGCAGCCAGGGACAGAACAATCAGCCCCAGCATTTT. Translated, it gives CASSQGQNNQPQHF.